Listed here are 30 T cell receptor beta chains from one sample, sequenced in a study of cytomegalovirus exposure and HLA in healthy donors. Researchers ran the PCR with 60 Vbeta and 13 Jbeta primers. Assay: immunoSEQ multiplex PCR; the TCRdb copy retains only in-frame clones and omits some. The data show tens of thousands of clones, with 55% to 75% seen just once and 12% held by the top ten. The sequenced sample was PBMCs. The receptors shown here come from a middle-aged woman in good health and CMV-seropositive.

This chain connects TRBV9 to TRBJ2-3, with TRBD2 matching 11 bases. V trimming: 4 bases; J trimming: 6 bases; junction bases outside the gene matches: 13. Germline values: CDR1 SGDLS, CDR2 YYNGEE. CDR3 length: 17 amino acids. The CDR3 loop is CASSQLAGGFEGDTQYF. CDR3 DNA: TGTGCCAGCAGCCAGCTAGCGGGGGGCTTCGAGGGGGATACGCAGTATTTT.

The CDR3 region is CATSRDRGGTNEKLFF. The CDR3 region has the DNA TGTGCCACCAGCAGAGATCGGGGTGGGACTAATGAAAAACTGTTTTTT. This chain uses TRBV15 with TRBJ1-4; D remains ambiguous. The germline V gene encodes CDR1 LNHNV and CDR2 YYDKDF (reference sequence). Trimming shortened V by 0 bases and J by 2 bases, and 10 bases separated the two germline ends. The CDR3 is 16 amino acids.

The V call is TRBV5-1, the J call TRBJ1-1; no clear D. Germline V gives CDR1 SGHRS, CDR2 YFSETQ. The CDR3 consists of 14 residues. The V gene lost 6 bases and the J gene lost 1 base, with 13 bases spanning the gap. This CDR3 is CASMLTIRNTEAFF. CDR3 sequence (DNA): TGCGCCAGCATGCTCACTATCCGGAACACTGAAGCTTTCTTT.

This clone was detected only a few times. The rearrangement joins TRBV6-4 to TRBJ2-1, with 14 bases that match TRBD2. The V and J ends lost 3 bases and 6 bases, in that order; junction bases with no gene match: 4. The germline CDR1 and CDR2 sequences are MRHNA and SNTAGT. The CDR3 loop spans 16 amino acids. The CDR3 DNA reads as TGTGCCAGCAGTGAGACCGGGACTAGCGGGGGCAATGAGCAGTTCTTC. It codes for CASSETGTSGGNEQFF.

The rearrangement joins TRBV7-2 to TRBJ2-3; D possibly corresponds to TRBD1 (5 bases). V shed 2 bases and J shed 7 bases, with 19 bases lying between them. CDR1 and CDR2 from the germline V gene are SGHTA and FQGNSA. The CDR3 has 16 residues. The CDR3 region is CASSLTPRRVINTQYF. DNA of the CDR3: TGTGCCAGCAGCTTAACTCCCCGCAGGGTCATAAATACGCAGTATTTT.

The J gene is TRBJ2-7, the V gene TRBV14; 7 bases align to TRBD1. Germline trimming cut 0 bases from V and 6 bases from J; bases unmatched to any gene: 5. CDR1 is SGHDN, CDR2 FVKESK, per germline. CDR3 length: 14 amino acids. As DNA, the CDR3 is TGTGCCAGCAGCCAAGAGGGACAGTTCAGCGAGCAGTACTTC. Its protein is CASSQEGQFSEQYF.

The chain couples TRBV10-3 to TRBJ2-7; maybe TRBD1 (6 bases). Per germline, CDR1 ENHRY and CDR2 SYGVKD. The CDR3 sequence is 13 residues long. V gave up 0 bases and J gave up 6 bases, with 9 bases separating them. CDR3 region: CAISESARGEQYF. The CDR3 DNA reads TGTGCCATCAGTGAGTCGGCCAGGGGCGAGCAGTACTTC.

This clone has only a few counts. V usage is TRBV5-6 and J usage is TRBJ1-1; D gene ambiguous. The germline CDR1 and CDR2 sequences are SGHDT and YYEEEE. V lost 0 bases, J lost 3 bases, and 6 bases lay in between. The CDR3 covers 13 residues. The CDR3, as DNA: TGTGCCAGCAGCTTGGTGGCAGACACTGAAGCTTTCTTT. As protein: CASSLVADTEAFF.

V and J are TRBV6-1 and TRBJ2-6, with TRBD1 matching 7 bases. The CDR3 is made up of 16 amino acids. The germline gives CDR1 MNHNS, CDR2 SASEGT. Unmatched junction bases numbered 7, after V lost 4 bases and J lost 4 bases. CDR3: CASSATGVLGANVLTF. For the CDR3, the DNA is TGTGCCAGCAGTGCCACAGGGGTACTCGGGGCCAACGTCCTGACTTTC.

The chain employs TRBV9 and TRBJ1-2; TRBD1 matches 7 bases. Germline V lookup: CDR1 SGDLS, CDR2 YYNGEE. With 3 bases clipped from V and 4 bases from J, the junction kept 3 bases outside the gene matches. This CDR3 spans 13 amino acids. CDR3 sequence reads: CASSETGTYGYTF. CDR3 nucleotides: TGTGCCAGCAGCGAGACAGGGACCTATGGCTACACCTTC.

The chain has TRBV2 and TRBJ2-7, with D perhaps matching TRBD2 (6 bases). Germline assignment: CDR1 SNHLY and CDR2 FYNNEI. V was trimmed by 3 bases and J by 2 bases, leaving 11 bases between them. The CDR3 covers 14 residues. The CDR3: CASSEEGPPYEQYF. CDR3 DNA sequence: TGTGCCAGCAGTGAGGAGGGTCCGCCCTACGAGCAGTACTTC.

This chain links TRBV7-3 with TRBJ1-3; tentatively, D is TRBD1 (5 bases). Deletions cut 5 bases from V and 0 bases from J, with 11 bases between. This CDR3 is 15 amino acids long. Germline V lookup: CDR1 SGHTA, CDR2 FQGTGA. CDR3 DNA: TGTGCCAGCAGCGCTGTGGGGGGCTCTGGAAACACCATATATTTT. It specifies CASSAVGGSGNTIYF.

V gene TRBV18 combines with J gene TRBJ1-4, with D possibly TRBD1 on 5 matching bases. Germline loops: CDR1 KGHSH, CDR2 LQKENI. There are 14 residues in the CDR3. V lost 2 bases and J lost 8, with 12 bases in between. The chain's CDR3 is CASSPSGGREKLFF. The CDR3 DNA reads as TGTGCCAGCTCACCATCGGGGGGACGAGAAAAACTGTTTTTT. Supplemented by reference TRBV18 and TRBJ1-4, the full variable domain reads NAGVMQNPRHLVRRRGQEARLRCSPMKGHSHVYWYRQLPEEGLKFMVYLQKENIIDESGMPKERFSAEFPKEGPSILRIQQVVRGDSAAYFCASSPSGGREKLFFGSGTQLSVL.

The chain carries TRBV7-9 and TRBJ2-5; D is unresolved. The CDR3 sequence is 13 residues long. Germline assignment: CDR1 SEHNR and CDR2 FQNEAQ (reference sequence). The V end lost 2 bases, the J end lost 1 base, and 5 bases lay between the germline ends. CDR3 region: CASSLQVQETQYF. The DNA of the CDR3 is TGTGCCAGCAGCTTACAGGTCCAAGAGACCCAGTACTTC. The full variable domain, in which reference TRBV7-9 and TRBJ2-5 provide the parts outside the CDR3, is DTGVSQNPRHKITKRGQNVTFRCDPISEHNRLYWYRQTLGQGPEFLTYFQNEAQLEKSRLLSDRFSAERPKGSFSTLEIQRTEQGDSAMYLCASSLQVQETQYFGPGTRLLVL.

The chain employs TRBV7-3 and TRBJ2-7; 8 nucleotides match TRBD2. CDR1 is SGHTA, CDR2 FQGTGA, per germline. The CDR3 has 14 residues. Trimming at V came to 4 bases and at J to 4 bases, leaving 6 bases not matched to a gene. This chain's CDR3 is CASSSRSGGYEQYF. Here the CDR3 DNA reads TGTGCCAGCAGCTCGCGGAGCGGGGGATACGAGCAGTACTTC.

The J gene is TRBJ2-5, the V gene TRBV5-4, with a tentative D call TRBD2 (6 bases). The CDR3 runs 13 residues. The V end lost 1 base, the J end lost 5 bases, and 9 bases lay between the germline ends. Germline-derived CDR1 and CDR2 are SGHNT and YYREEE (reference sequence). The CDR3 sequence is CASSLTSRETQYF. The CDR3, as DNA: TGTGCCAGCAGCTTGACTAGCCGGGAGACCCAGTACTTC.

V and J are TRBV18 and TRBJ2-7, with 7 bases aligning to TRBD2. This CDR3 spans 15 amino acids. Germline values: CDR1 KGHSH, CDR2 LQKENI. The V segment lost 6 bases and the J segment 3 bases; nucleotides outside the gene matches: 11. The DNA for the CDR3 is TGTGCCAGCTCCCCTACCACCGGCGGGGGCTACGAGCAGTACTTC. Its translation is CASSPTTGGGYEQYF.

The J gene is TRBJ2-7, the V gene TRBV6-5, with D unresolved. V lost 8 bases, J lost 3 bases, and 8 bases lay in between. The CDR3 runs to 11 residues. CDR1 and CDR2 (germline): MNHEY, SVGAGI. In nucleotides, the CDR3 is TGTGCCAGCCAGAGGCTCTACGAGCAGTACTTC. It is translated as CASQRLYEQYF.

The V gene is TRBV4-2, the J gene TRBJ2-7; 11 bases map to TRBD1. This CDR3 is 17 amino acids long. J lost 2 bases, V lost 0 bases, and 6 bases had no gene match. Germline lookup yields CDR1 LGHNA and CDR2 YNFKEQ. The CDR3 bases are TGTGCCAGCAGCCAAGACGGGGACAGGGGGATCCCCTACGAGCAGTACTTC. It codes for CASSQDGDRGIPYEQYF.

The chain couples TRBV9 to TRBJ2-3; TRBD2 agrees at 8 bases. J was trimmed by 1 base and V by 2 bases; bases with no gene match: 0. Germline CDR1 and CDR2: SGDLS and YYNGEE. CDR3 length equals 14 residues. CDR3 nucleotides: TGTGCCAGCAGCGTGACTAGCGGCACAGATACGCAGTATTTT. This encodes CASSVTSGTDTQYF. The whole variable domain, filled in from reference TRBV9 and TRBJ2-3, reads DSGVTQTPKHLITATGQRVTLRCSPRSGDLSVYWYQQSLDQGLQFLIQYYNGEERAKGNILERFSAQQFPDLHSELNLSSLELGDSALYFCASSVTSGTDTQYFGPGTRLTVL.

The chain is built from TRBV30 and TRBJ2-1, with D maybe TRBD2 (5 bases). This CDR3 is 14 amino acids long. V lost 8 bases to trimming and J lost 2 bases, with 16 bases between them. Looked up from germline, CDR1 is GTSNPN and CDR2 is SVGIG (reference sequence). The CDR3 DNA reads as TGTGCCAGTGACCGGGAATTCCCCTACAATGAGCAGTTCTTC. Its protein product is CASDREFPYNEQFF.

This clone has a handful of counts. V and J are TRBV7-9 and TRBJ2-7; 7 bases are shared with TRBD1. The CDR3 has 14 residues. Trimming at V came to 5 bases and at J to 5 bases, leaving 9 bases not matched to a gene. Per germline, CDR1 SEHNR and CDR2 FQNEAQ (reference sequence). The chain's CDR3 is CASSRTGAEDEQYF. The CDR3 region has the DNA TGTGCCAGCAGCCGGACAGGCGCGGAGGACGAGCAGTACTTC. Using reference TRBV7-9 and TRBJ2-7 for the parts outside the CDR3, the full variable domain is DTGVSQNPRHKITKRGQNVTFRCDPISEHNRLYWYRQTLGQGPEFLTYFQNEAQLEKSRLLSDRFSAERPKGSFSTLEIQRTEQGDSAMYLCASSRTGAEDEQYFGPGTRLTVT.

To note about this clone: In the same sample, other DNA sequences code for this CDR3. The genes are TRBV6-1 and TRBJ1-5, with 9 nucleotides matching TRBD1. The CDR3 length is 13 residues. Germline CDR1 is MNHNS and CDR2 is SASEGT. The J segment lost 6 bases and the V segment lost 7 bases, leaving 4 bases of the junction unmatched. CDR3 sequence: CASTGQGGQPQHF. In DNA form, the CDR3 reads TGTGCCAGCACGGGACAGGGTGGTCAGCCCCAGCATTTT.

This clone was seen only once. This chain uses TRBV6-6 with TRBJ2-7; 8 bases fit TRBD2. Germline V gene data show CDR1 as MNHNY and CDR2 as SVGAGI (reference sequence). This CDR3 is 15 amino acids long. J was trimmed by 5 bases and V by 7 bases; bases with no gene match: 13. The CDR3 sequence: CASTRAAGGSNEQYF. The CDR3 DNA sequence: TGTGCCAGCACCCGGGCGGCGGGGGGCAGCAACGAGCAGTACTTC.

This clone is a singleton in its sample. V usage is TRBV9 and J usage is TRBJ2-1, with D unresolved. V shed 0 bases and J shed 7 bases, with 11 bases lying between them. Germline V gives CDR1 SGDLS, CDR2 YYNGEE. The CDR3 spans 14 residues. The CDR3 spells CASSVVSLSNEQFF. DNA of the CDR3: TGTGCCAGCAGCGTAGTTAGTTTGTCGAATGAGCAGTTCTTC.

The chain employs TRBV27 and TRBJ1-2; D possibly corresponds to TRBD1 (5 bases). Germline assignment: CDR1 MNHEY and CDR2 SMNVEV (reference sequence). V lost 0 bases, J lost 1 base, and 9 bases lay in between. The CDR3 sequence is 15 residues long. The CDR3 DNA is TGTGCCAGCAGTTTATCGCGGGGGTATAACTATGGCTACACCTTC. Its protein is CASSLSRGYNYGYTF.

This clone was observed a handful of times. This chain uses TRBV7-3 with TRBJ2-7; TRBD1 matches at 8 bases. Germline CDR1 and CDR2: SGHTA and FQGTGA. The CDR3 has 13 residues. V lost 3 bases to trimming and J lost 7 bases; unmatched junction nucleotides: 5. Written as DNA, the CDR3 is TGTGCCAGCAGCTTGACAGGGGCGCGGGAGCAGTACTTC. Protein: CASSLTGAREQYF. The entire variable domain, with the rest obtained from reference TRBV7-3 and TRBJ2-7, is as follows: GAGVSQTPSNKVTEKGKYVELRCDPISGHTALYWYRQSLGQGPEFLIYFQGTGAADDSGLPNDRFFAVRPEGSVSTLKIQRTERGDSAVYLCASSLTGAREQYFGPGTRLTVT.

The CDR3 DNA sequence: TGTGCCAACGAGAACCCCGCAGGGGGTCGAACAGATACGCAGTATTTT. This translates into CANENPAGGRTDTQYF. The chain is built from TRBV19 and TRBJ2-3; 7 bases fit TRBD1. Per germline, CDR1 LNHDA and CDR2 SQIVND (reference sequence). V was clipped by 10 bases and J by 3 bases; unmatched bases: 16. The length of the CDR3 is 16 residues.

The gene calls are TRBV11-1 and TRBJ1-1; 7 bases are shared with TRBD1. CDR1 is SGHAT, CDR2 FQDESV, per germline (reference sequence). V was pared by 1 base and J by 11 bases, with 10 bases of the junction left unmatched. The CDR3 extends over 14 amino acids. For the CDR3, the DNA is TGTGCCAGCAGCTTAGAATCGACAGGGAGATGGGCTTTCTTT. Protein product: CASSLESTGRWAFF.

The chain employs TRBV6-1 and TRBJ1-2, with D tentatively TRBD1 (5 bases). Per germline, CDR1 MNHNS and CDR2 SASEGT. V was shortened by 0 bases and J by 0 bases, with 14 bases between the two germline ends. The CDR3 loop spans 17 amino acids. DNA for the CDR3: TGTGCCAGCAGTGAAGCAGACAGCAGGGTGGCTAACTATGGCTACACCTTC. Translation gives CASSEADSRVANYGYTF.